This T cell receptor beta chain came from a study of breast tumors, draining lymph nodes, adjacent tissues. TCRdb redid the calling of the multiplex PCR reads with MiXCR, one entry per CDR3 protein. The sample lists about 7,600 distinct CDR3 sequences, over 60% seen once, with roughly 39% in the top ten. The CDR3 covers 13 residues. Trimming removed 2 bases from V and 6 bases from J, with 8 bases in between. Germline V gives CDR1 SGHAT, CDR2 FQNNGV. This clonotype was sampled from a female donor with breast cancer. Some clones in this sample may be carry-over from other donors' samples. Source material: tumor-adjacent breast tissue. The chain has TRBV11-2 and TRBJ1-5, with D unresolved. CDR3 DNA sequence: TGTGCCAGCAGCTTACTCGGTGGTCAGCCCCAGCATTTT. It encodes CASSLLGGQPQHF.